The 28 T cell receptor beta chains below come from one sample, sequenced in a study of blood T cell repertoires in COVID-19. Profiling relied on immunoSEQ multiplex PCR, and the TCRdb table lists in-frame clones only, not all of them. The sample holds 350,000 or so clones, roughly 90% seen once. Sequencing was performed on PBMCs or T cells enriched from blood (not recorded which). These TCRs come from a woman in her twenties or thirties who had recovered from COVID-19.

The V call is TRBV19, the J call TRBJ2-3; tentatively, D is TRBD1 (7 bases). Germline CDR1 reads LNHDA; CDR2 reads SQIVND (reference sequence). This CDR3 has 15 amino acids. The V gene lost 3 bases and the J gene lost 4 bases, with 14 bases spanning the gap. The CDR3 DNA reads as TGTGCCAGTAGTATTGGAGGGGGCCCCGCAGATACGCAGTATTTT. This encodes CASSIGGGPADTQYF.

The chain couples TRBV7-9 to TRBJ2-7; 10 positions match TRBD2. Germline V gene data show CDR1 as SEHNR and CDR2 as FQNEAQ (reference sequence). There are 15 residues in the CDR3. The J segment lost 6 bases and the V segment lost 1 base, leaving 6 bases of the junction unmatched. CDR3 in DNA: TGTGCCAGCAGCTTAGGGCTAGCGGGAGAAAGCGAGCAGTACTTC. Translated, it gives CASSLGLAGESEQYF.

This clone has a handful of counts. V usage is TRBV27 and J usage is TRBJ1-2; weak D call: TRBD1 (5 bases). The CDR3 has 12 amino acids. Germline V gene lookup returns CDR1 MNHEY and CDR2 SMNVEV (reference sequence). V was cut by 9 bases and J by 2 bases, with 10 bases left in between. CDR3 loop: CASRGGNYGYTF. CDR3 sequence (DNA): TGTGCCAGTCGTGGGGGGAACTATGGCTACACCTTC.

This rearrangement joins TRBV4-2 to TRBJ1-2, with D uncertain. The germline V gene encodes CDR1 LGHNA and CDR2 YNFKEQ. With 1 base removed from V and 6 bases from J, the gap between germline ends came to 15 bases. This CDR3 spans 15 amino acids. The DNA for the CDR3 is TGTGCCAGCAGCCAAGCGAGGGCCGAGGCACATGGCTACACCTTC. This encodes CASSQARAEAHGYTF.

The CDR3 loop is CASSTGWVSDYYGYTF. The CDR3 DNA follows: TGCGCCAGCAGCACTGGTTGGGTGTCGGACTATTATGGCTACACCTTC. The rearrangement uses TRBV5-1 and TRBJ1-2; D unclear. CDR1 and CDR2 from the germline V gene are SGHRS and YFSETQ. CDR3 length: 16 residues. The V end lost 4 bases, the J end lost 5 bases, and 21 bases lay between the germline ends.

V is TRBV6-2 or TRBV6-3 and J is TRBJ1-2; 10 bases map to TRBD1. CDR3 length: 16 amino acids. With V trimmed by 4 bases and J by 2 bases, 7 bases remained unmatched. Germline V gene lookup returns CDR1 MNHEY and CDR2 SVGEGT. In DNA, the CDR3 is TGTGCCAGCAGTTCCTTCACGGGACAGGGGAACTATGGCTACACCTTC. Protein sequence: CASSSFTGQGNYGYTF.

This chain connects TRBV21-1 to TRBJ2-7; the table assigns TRBD1, which was not confirmed against the DNA. TRBV21-1 constitutes a pseudogene. The CDR3 runs 17 residues. The CDR3 nucleotides read TGTGCCACCCGGTTCGCGAGGCCGACAGGGACCTGGACCGAGCAGTACTTC. Residues: CATRFARPTGTWTEQYF.

The V gene is TRBV28, the J gene TRBJ1-5; 9 bases are shared with TRBD1. J gave up 4 bases and V 6 bases, and 7 bases lay outside the gene matches. CDR1 and CDR2 from the germline V gene are MDHEN and SYDVKM. The CDR3 covers 15 residues. The CDR3 DNA follows: TGTGCCAGCAGCCCGGGGACAGGGTTAAATCAGCCCCAGCATTTT. Its translation: CASSPGTGLNQPQHF.

The chain combines TRBV21-1 with TRBJ2-3; the listed D gene, TRBD2, was not tested against the DNA. TRBV21-1 is a recognized pseudogene. The CDR3 runs 17 residues. The CDR3, as DNA: TGTGCCAGCAGCCAAGCGTGCAGCGGGTCCGTGGGAGATACGCAGTATTTT. This gives the protein CASSQACSGSVGDTQYF.

The rearrangement joins TRBV28 to TRBJ2-7; TRBD1 agrees at 9 bases. Germline V lookup: CDR1 MDHEN, CDR2 SYDVKM. The CDR3 sequence is 13 residues long. With 7 bases clipped from V and 4 bases from J, the junction kept 5 bases outside the gene matches. The CDR3 nucleotides read TGTGCCAGCACGAACAGGGGGCCATACGAGCAGTACTTC. This encodes CASTNRGPYEQYF.

This clone has just one count. This chain links TRBV2 with TRBJ1-1; TRBD1 is a possible D gene (5 bases). The germline V gene encodes CDR1 SNHLY and CDR2 FYNNEI. This CDR3 comprises 15 residues. V lost 4 bases to trimming and J lost 4 bases, with 16 bases between them. CDR3 nucleotides: TGTGCCAGCAGTGGACAGACCACTTTGAGCACTGAAGCTTTCTTT. It encodes CASSGQTTLSTEAFF.

This clone occurred a few times. The V and J genes are TRBV2 and TRBJ2-5; TRBD2 is a possible D gene (6 bases). The germline V gene encodes CDR1 SNHLY and CDR2 FYNNEI. V gave up 6 bases and J gave up 8 bases, with 13 bases separating them. The CDR3 totals 12 residues. The chain's CDR3 is CASREEGLTQYF. CDR3 nucleotide sequence: TGTGCCAGCAGAGAGGAGGGGCTCACCCAGTACTTC.

The rearrangement joins TRBV7-2 to TRBJ2-7; TRBD2 agrees at 7 bases. The CDR3 contains 15 residues. Losses at the gene ends were 7 bases for V and 2 bases for J; bases not matched to a gene: 11. Germline CDR1 SGHTA, CDR2 FQGNSA. The CDR3 region is CASNTLPSGTYEQYF. The CDR3 DNA follows: TGTGCCAGCAACACCCTTCCTAGCGGAACCTACGAGCAGTACTTC.

V gene TRBV19 combines with J gene TRBJ1-5; 11 bases are a match to TRBD1. There are 16 residues in the CDR3. V gave up 5 bases and J gave up 3 bases; unmatched junction bases: 6. In germline, CDR1 is LNHDA, CDR2 SQIVND (reference sequence). The CDR3 DNA follows: TGTGCCAGTAGTGCCCGGACAGGGGGCTACAATCAGCCCCAGCATTTT. Translation: CASSARTGGYNQPQHF.

The rearrangement links TRBV6-6 to TRBJ1-1; D remains unclear. Germline V gene data show CDR1 as MNHNY and CDR2 as SVGAGI (reference sequence). The V end was cut by 5 bases, the J end by 5 bases, with 27 bases between. The CDR3 extends over 18 amino acids. CDR3 protein: CASSPDVQLRGLGTEAFF. The CDR3, as DNA: TGTGCCAGCAGTCCGGACGTCCAACTGAGAGGGTTGGGTACTGAAGCTTTCTTT.

The chain is built from TRBV7-8 and TRBJ2-7, with D perhaps TRBD1 (7 bases). V lost 5 bases and J lost 4, with 18 bases in between. CDR3 size: 15 residues. Germline V gene data show CDR1 as SGHVS and CDR2 as FQNEAQ. CDR3: CASSLPGQEGYEQYF. The CDR3 coding sequence is TGTGCCAGCAGCCTACCCGGACAGGAGGGGTACGAGCAGTACTTC. Supplemented by reference TRBV7-8 and TRBJ2-7, the full variable domain reads GAGVSQSPRYKVAKRGQDVALRCDPISGHVSLFWYQQALGQGPEFLTYFQNEAQLDKSGLPSDRFFAERPEGSVSTLKIQRTQQEDSAVYLCASSLPGQEGYEQYFGPGTRLTVT.

The chain has TRBV9 and TRBJ2-1, with 8 nucleotides matching TRBD2. This CDR3 region has 15 residues. V gave up 4 bases and J gave up 8 bases; unmatched junction bases: 11. CDR1 is SGDLS and CDR2 is YYNGEE in the germline V gene. CDR3 nucleotide sequence: TGTGCCAGCAGCCCCGGGGGGGGCTCTAGCGATGAGCAGTTCTTC. The encoded protein is CASSPGGGSSDEQFF.

This chain links TRBV6-1 with TRBJ1-3; no definite D call. Germline CDR1 is MNHNS and CDR2 is SASEGT. The CDR3 sequence is 14 residues long. V was trimmed by 1 base and J by 8 bases, leaving 12 bases between them. Here the CDR3 reads CASSEVGAGDTIYF. Written as DNA, the CDR3 is TGTGCCAGCAGTGAAGTAGGAGCGGGCGACACCATATATTTT.

The chain links TRBV9 to TRBJ1-2; 7 bases agree with TRBD1. The junction had 4 bases not matched to a gene; V was cut back by 3 bases and J by 8 bases. The CDR3 is 12 residues long. Germline V CDR1 and CDR2: SGDLS, YYNGEE. CDR3 region: CASSGDREGYTF. CDR3 sequence (DNA): TGTGCCAGCAGCGGCGACAGGGAAGGCTACACCTTC.

This chain joins TRBV15 and TRBJ2-3; TRBD2 matches 8 bases. Per germline, CDR1 LNHNV and CDR2 YYDKDF (reference sequence). CDR3 length equals 16 residues. The ends lost 5 bases at V and 0 bases at J; junction bases unmatched: 7. The CDR3 reads CATSPGVAGSTDTQYF. The CDR3 DNA reads TGTGCCACCAGCCCCGGGGTAGCGGGAAGCACAGATACGCAGTATTTT.

This rearrangement joins TRBV28 to TRBJ1-5, with 7 bases fitting TRBD1. The trim removed 7 bases at V and 0 bases at J, leaving 3 bases unmatched. The CDR3 consists of 14 residues. Germline loops: CDR1 MDHEN, CDR2 SYDVKM. The CDR3: CASNRGYSNQPQHF. CDR3 nucleotides: TGTGCCAGCAACAGGGGCTATAGCAATCAGCCCCAGCATTTT.

The rearrangement links TRBV9 to TRBJ1-5; 7 bases are shared with TRBD1. CDR3 size: 16 residues. Germline trimming cut 4 bases from V and 0 bases from J; bases unmatched to any gene: 7. Germline CDR1 reads SGDLS; CDR2 reads YYNGEE. As DNA, the CDR3 is TGTGCCAGCAGCCCCGGAACAGGGGTTAGCAATCAGCCCCAGCATTTT. Translation gives CASSPGTGVSNQPQHF. Full variable domain (rest looked up from reference TRBV9 and TRBJ1-5): DSGVTQTPKHLITATGQRVTLRCSPRSGDLSVYWYQQSLDQGLQFLIQYYNGEERAKGNILERFSAQQFPDLHSELNLSSLELGDSALYFCASSPGTGVSNQPQHFGDGTRLSIL.

V gene TRBV4-3 combines with J gene TRBJ2-3, with D possibly matching TRBD2 (6 bases). V gave up 0 bases and J gave up 4 bases, with 23 bases separating them. The germline gives CDR1 LGHNA, CDR2 YSLEER. CDR3 length: 19 residues. CDR3 nucleotides: TGCGCCAGCAGCCAAGACCATACGACTAGTTTCAGGACGTCAGATACGCAGTATTTT. Protein: CASSQDHTTSFRTSDTQYF.

The chain links TRBV10-3 to TRBJ1-2; 8 bases fit TRBD1. Germline CDR1 and CDR2: ENHRY and SYGVKD. The CDR3 is made up of 15 amino acids. Trimming at V came to 0 bases and at J to 0 bases, leaving 0 bases not matched to a gene. The CDR3 protein is CAISESTGANYGYTF. CDR3 DNA: TGTGCCATCAGTGAGTCGACAGGGGCTAACTATGGCTACACCTTC.

This chain connects TRBV2 to TRBJ2-7; TRBD1 matches at 10 bases. CDR3 length: 14 amino acids. V lost 7 bases to trimming and J lost 4 bases; unmatched junction nucleotides: 7. The V gene's germline CDR1 is SNHLY and CDR2 FYNNEI. CDR3 coding DNA: TGTGCCAGCACTCGGGACAGGGGTATATACGAGCAGTACTTC. This encodes CASTRDRGIYEQYF.

This rearrangement joins TRBV19 to TRBJ1-6; D not certain. Germline assignment: CDR1 LNHDA and CDR2 SQIVND (reference sequence). The CDR3 is 16 amino acids. V shed 2 bases and J shed 0 bases, with 8 bases lying between them. This CDR3 reads CASSISVSSYNSPLHF. In DNA form, the CDR3 reads TGTGCCAGTAGTATAAGCGTGAGCTCCTATAATTCACCCCTCCACTTT.

This clone was found a few times. V and J are TRBV6-5 and TRBJ2-2, with D perhaps matching TRBD2 (5 bases). Trimming removed 9 bases from V and 3 bases from J, with 14 bases in between. Germline CDR1 is MNHEY and CDR2 is SVGAGI. The CDR3 is made up of 14 amino acids. CDR3 sequence: CASRTSRDTGELFF. In DNA form, the CDR3 reads TGTGCCAGTCGCACTAGTAGAGACACCGGGGAGCTGTTTTTT.

The genes are TRBV29-1 and TRBJ1-2; TRBD1 matches 8 bases. The J segment lost 4 bases and the V segment lost 4 bases, leaving 2 bases of the junction unmatched. Germline loops: CDR1 SQVTM, CDR2 ANQGSEA. CDR3 length equals 12 residues. The chain's CDR3 is CSVVDRAYGYTF. CDR3 sequence (DNA): TGCAGCGTTGTGGACAGGGCCTATGGCTACACCTTC.